What follows are 17 T cell receptor beta chains derived from one specimen sequenced in a study of shared clonotypes between healthy human individuals. Repertoires were generated with immunoSEQ multiplex PCR, while TCRdb's copy carries only in-frame clones and drops some. The table has 1,500,000 or so clones, approximately 98.5% seen once. The sample was naive CD4+ T cells sorted from blood. The subset denotes: CD45RA+ positively selected. The receptors were sampled from a man aged 30 to 39 in good health.

This clone was found once. The gene calls are TRBV4-3 and TRBJ2-3, with 8 bases aligning to TRBD1. The germline gives CDR1 LGHNA, CDR2 YSLEER. Unmatched junction bases numbered 2, after V lost 2 bases and J lost 1 base. The CDR3 runs 15 residues. The CDR3 coding sequence is TGCGCCAGCAGCCAAAGGACAGGGCGCACAGATACGCAGTATTTT. This translates into CASSQRTGRTDTQYF.

The chain has TRBV6-1 and TRBJ1-5, with TRBD1 as a possible D gene (5 bases). The CDR3 is made up of 15 amino acids. Between the trimmed V and J ends, which lost 0 bases and 5 bases, there was a span of 11 bases. Germline CDR1 is MNHNS and CDR2 is SASEGT. CDR3 bases: TGTGCCAGCAGTGAAGCCGCAGGGTTTCATCAGCCCCAGCATTTT. Translation gives CASSEAAGFHQPQHF.

This sequence joins TRBV4-1 and TRBJ2-4; 10 nucleotides match TRBD1. The germline gives CDR1 MGHRA, CDR2 YSYEKL. Losses at the gene ends were 2 bases for V and 1 base for J; bases not matched to a gene: 5. The CDR3 contains 17 residues. CDR3 amino acids: CASSQPRQGAAKNIQYF. CDR3 in DNA: TGCGCCAGCAGCCAACCAAGACAGGGGGCGGCCAAAAACATTCAGTACTTC.

To note about this clone: The sample contains more than one DNA sequence encoding this CDR3. The V call is TRBV28, the J call TRBJ1-2; a possible D gene is TRBD1 (5 bases). The V gene's germline CDR1 is MDHEN and CDR2 SYDVKM. Deletions cut 11 bases from V and 1 base from J, with 8 bases between. This CDR3 contains 11 residues. The CDR3: CASRDNYGYTF. CDR3 DNA: TGTGCCTCCAGGGATAACTATGGCTACACCTTC.

This clone occurred once. The genes are TRBV11-1 and TRBJ2-1; tentatively, D is TRBD2 (6 bases). This CDR3 contains 15 residues. Germline values: CDR1 SGHAT, CDR2 FQDESV (reference sequence). Deletions cut 0 bases from V and 0 bases from J, with 6 bases between. The CDR3 DNA sequence: TGTGCCAGCAGCTTAGCCGGGGGCTCCTACAATGAGCAGTTCTTC. Protein sequence: CASSLAGGSYNEQFF.

The CDR3: CASSHLDSNEQFF. The CDR3 bases are TGCGCCAGCAGCCACCTGGACAGTAATGAGCAGTTCTTC. V is TRBV5-1 and J is TRBJ2-1; TRBD1 is a possible D gene (6 bases). Germline V gives CDR1 SGHRS, CDR2 YFSETQ. Deletions cut 4 bases from V and 7 bases from J, with 12 bases between. This CDR3 has 13 amino acids. The full variable domain, its missing parts supplied by reference TRBV5-1 and TRBJ2-1, is KAGVTQTPRYLIKTRGQQVTLSCSPISGHRSVSWYQQTPGQGLQFLFEYFSETQRNKGNFPGRFSGRQFSNSRSEMNVSTLELGDSALYLCASSHLDSNEQFFGPGTRLTVL.

The chain carries TRBV5-1 and TRBJ2-6, with 8 bases fitting TRBD1. The CDR3 totals 19 residues. Germline V lookup: CDR1 SGHRS, CDR2 YFSETQ. V lost 2 bases and J lost 4; bases outside the gene matches: 14. CDR3 nucleotides: TGCGCCAGCAGCTTAACCGGGACAGGCCCCGTCGTGGGGGCCAACGTCCTGACTTTC. Encoded protein: CASSLTGTGPVVGANVLTF.

The rearrangement joins TRBV6-5 to TRBJ1-5; 9 nucleotides agree with TRBD1. The CDR3 spans 15 residues. V lost 5 bases and J lost 6; bases outside the gene matches: 8. Germline V lookup: CDR1 MNHEY, CDR2 SVGAGI. The CDR3, as DNA: TGTGCCAGCAGTGGGGACAGGGAGAGGGGTCAGCCCCAGCATTTT. Translated: CASSGDRERGQPQHF.

The chain couples TRBV12-5 to TRBJ2-1; tentative D call: TRBD2 (6 bases). The CDR3 length is 14 residues. CDR1 LGHNT and CDR2 FRNRAP come from the germline V gene. The V and J ends lost 3 bases and 1 base respectively, with 7 bases between them. This chain's CDR3 is CASGFGTSYNEQFF. CDR3 nucleotide sequence: TGTGCTAGTGGTTTCGGGACTTCCTACAATGAGCAGTTCTTC.

V usage is TRBV10-2 and J usage is TRBJ1-5; the match to TRBD1 covers 8 bases. Germline CDR1 is WSHSY and CDR2 is SAAADI. The CDR3 runs 14 residues. The V segment lost 5 bases and the J segment 1 base; nucleotides outside the gene matches: 1. The CDR3 region is CASSRTGSNQPQHF. Here the CDR3 DNA reads TGCGCCAGCAGTAGGACAGGGAGCAATCAGCCCCAGCATTTT.

This chain links TRBV5-1 with TRBJ2-2; no clear D gene. Germline CDR1 is SGHRS and CDR2 is YFSETQ. This CDR3 has 14 amino acids. V lost 3 bases and J lost 6, with 12 bases in between. CDR3 region: CASSSLGFAGELFF. CDR3 nucleotides: TGCGCCAGCAGCTCCCTGGGTTTTGCCGGGGAGCTGTTTTTT.

The V call is TRBV5-4, the J call TRBJ2-3; 12 bases line up with TRBD2. Germline V gene data show CDR1 as SGHNT and CDR2 as YYREEE (reference sequence). V lost 4 bases and J lost 5; bases outside the gene matches: 2. This CDR3 contains 14 residues. CDR3 DNA sequence: TGTGCCAGCAGCCAGGGACTAGCGGGAGATACGCAGTATTTT. Amino acid sequence: CASSQGLAGDTQYF.

The chain couples TRBV6-9 to TRBJ2-7; the match to TRBD1 covers 8 bases. Germline V lookup: CDR1 MNHGY, CDR2 SVAAGI. V dropped 6 bases and J dropped 0; count of bases not matched to a gene: 7. The CDR3 is 15 residues long. For the CDR3, the DNA is TGTGCCAGCAGCCGCGGACAGGGACCCTCCTACGAGCAGTACTTC. Protein sequence: CASSRGQGPSYEQYF.

This chain joins TRBV7-2 and TRBJ2-3; D gene uncertain. From germline, CDR1 is SGHTA and CDR2 FQGNSA. CDR3 length equals 16 residues. Between the trimmed V and J ends, which lost 5 bases and 0 bases, there was a span of 15 bases. This CDR3 reads CASSIDRAPSTDTQYF. CDR3 DNA: TGTGCCAGCAGCATCGACCGGGCCCCGAGCACAGATACGCAGTATTTT.

The chain employs TRBV4-2 and TRBJ1-1; possible D gene TRBD1, 5 bases. CDR3 length equals 15 residues. CDR1 and CDR2 from the germline V gene are LGHNA and YNFKEQ. Trimming left V 0 bases short and J 1 base short, with 9 bases between. In DNA form, the CDR3 reads TGTGCCAGCAGCCAAGACGGGACGTCGAACACTGAAGCTTTCTTT. Residues: CASSQDGTSNTEAFF.

The chain has TRBV7-8 and TRBJ1-4; tentatively, D is TRBD1 (5 bases). The CDR3 consists of 16 residues. The V end lost 5 bases, the J end lost 6 bases, and 19 bases lay between the germline ends. CDR1 and CDR2 (germline): SGHVS, FQNEAQ. CDR3 loop: CASSNWGIRGDEKLFF. Here the CDR3 DNA reads TGTGCCAGCAGCAACTGGGGCATAAGGGGCGATGAAAAACTGTTTTTT.

The CDR3 is CASSFRDRGVYGYTF. CDR3 bases: TGTGCCAGCAGTTTCCGGGACAGGGGCGTCTATGGCTACACCTTC. The chain recombines TRBV28 with TRBJ1-2; 10 bases are a match to TRBD1. The CDR3 spans 15 residues. Germline V gene lookup returns CDR1 MDHEN and CDR2 SYDVKM. Trimming took 3 bases from V and 4 from J; bases not matched to a gene: 5.